This T cell receptor (beta chain) appears in the sequencing data of a study of spatial heterogeneity in lung cancer (dated by TCRdb to 2018 to 2020). Broadly, across the study: More beta-chain than alpha-chain transcripts were consistently detected, likely reflecting higher beta-chain transcript abundance. In the raw uncorrected reads, each unique combination of TCR and UMI appeared more than ten times on average. The study quantitatively compared TCR alpha and beta repertoires across multiple tumor regions, matched nontumor lung and blood in non-small cell lung cancer. The study linked features of the TCR repertoire to counts of nonsynonymous mutations, which were determined by whole-exome sequencing of tumor tissue. Both alpha and beta chains were TCR-sequenced in samples taken at surgery, namely 220 tumor regions, fewer than 85 matched nontumor lung samples and around 53 PBMC samples.

Libraries were constructed by 5' RACE. For sequencing, a NextSeq 500 was employed. The TCR library protocol attached a unique molecular identifier to each TCR cDNA molecule to allow correction of PCR and sequencing errors. The original pipeline was this. TCR identification, UMI-based error correction and CDR3 extraction were performed with Decombinator tools. TCRs above a frequency of 2 per 1,000, corresponding to the top 1% of the tumor frequency distribution, were defined as expanded. Rényi diversity was computed with the R vegan package after subsampling each repertoire 100 times to 5,000 TCRs. To build CDR3 similarity networks, amino acid triplet string-kernel similarity was used, and CDR3s were connected when their pairwise similarity was above 0.82. The public reads were reanalyzed by TCRdb: fastp trimming at Q25, MiXCR alignment, in-frame beta chains only. Rows merge per CDR3 protein into single entries with the most common DNA and genes. TCRdb, not the authors, supplied the V and J calls. This sample has 30,000 or so distinct CDR3 sequences in its table, and 7.5% to 10% of those were observed once. The top ten clones comprise roughly 35% of the sample.

The sample's time point label, in plain terms: sample taken at primary tumor resection. TCR sequencing used whole RNA extracted from tumor and nontumor lung tissue, or from cryopreserved PBMC samples, without cell sorting. The donors were some 72 patients from the lung TRACERx cohort who had early-stage, untreated non-small cell lung cancer. Only patients with enough RNA available from two or more tumor regions were chosen for TCR sequencing. Of note for this clonotype: Its antigen is still unknown. Base-call qualities are not available, and no considerably larger clone is one nucleotide away.

The CDR3 numbers 13 residues from cysteine through phenylalanine. The only DNA kept is the CDR3, 39 bases in frame from the first base. Relative to germline, V is 7 bases shorter and J is 5 bases shorter, with 14 bases between their ends. Looking up the germline V gene yields CDR1 SGHRS and CDR2 YFSETQ. General study outcomes and caveats: Additional single-cell paired TCR alpha and beta sequencing was considered necessary to confirm, at a functional level, the hypothesis that regional TCRs recognize regional mutations. Ubiquitous expanded tumor TCRs showed up in blood more often at tumor resection than at routine follow-up.

This clonotype was obtained from a female donor with early-stage non-small cell lung cancer. This sample comprised PBMCs, obtained at surgery. This sequence uses TRBV5-1 and TRBJ2-3, with the D assignment possibly TRBD1 or TRBD2, given 5 matching bases for each. The CDR3 in this case is CASWGEGKDTQYF. The DNA sequence is given as TGCGCCAGCTGGGGCGAGGGAAAAGATACGCAGTATTTT.